Detailed here is one T cell receptor beta chain. The antigen is not known. The entry originates in a study of T cell responses to AZD1222 COVID-19 vaccine. Germline lookup yields CDR1 MNHEY and CDR2 SVGAGI. This CDR3 contains 13 residues. Losses at the gene ends were 7 bases for V and 4 bases for J; bases not matched to a gene: 3. Assay: immunoSEQ multiplex PCR; the TCRdb copy retains only in-frame clones and omits some. The sample lists some 130,000 clones; 70% to 90% were seen once. Pooled samples include second doses given at about 4 or 12 weeks. General study points: A mostly white British donor set with more females was recruited, and clonal diversity was possibly underestimated. Spike-specific TCR breadth and depth grew following two AZD1222 doses. Among those given AZD1222, only 6 or 7 were seropositive at baseline.

The source material was peripheral blood, sampled 28 days after the second AZD1222 dose. The TCR sequence derives from an adult who received the AZD1222 COVID-19 vaccine. The chain employs TRBV6-5 and TRBJ2-7, with 11 bases fitting TRBD2. The CDR3 DNA is TGTGCCAGCATAACTAGCGGGAGTTACGAGCAGTACTTC. Protein: CASITSGSYEQYF.